Listed here are 30 T cell receptor beta chains from one sample, sequenced in a study of T cell repertoires in cytomegalovirus infection. TCRdb redid the calling of the reads with MiXCR, one entry per CDR3 protein. The sample has around 450,000 distinct CDR3 sequences; roughly 30% are singletons. Sequenced input: PBMCs. These receptors came from a human donor in good health (CMV status not recorded). Some clones in this sample may be carry-over from other donors' samples.

This clonotype was seen only a few times. The chain links TRBV20-1 to TRBJ1-1; unclear D gene. Trimming took 3 bases from V and 0 from J, leaving 11 bases between them. The V gene's germline CDR1 is DFQATT and CDR2 SNEGSKA (reference sequence). The CDR3 loop spans 14 amino acids. CDR3 amino acids: CSASPVGLNTEAFF. The CDR3 DNA follows: TGCAGTGCTAGCCCCGTAGGGCTGAACACTGAAGCTTTCTTT.

This clonotype was seen just once. A much larger clonotype is one base distant, so this may be a read error. V usage is TRBV14 and J usage is TRBJ1-1; D is possibly TRBD1 (5 bases). Germline V gene lookup returns CDR1 SGHDN and CDR2 FVKESK. The CDR3 is made up of 14 amino acids. V was shortened by 3 bases and J by 0 bases, with 8 bases between the two germline ends. The CDR3 sequence: CASSHGGMNTEAFF. In nucleotides, the CDR3 is TGTGCCAGCAGCCACGGGGGAATGAACACTGAAGCTTTCTTT.

The CDR3 spells CASSLSRSLNTEAFF. The CDR3 DNA follows: TGTGCCAGCAGTTTAAGTCGATCTCTGAACACTGAAGCTTTCTTT. V is TRBV27 and J is TRBJ1-1, with D unresolved. CDR3 length: 15 residues. The V and J ends lost 2 bases and 0 bases respectively, with 10 bases between them. Germline CDR1 and CDR2: MNHEY and SMNVEV (reference sequence).

This clonotype showed up many times. The chain joins TRBV7-2 to TRBJ2-1; D gene uncertain. The CDR3 length is 13 residues. CDR1 and CDR2 (germline): SGHTA, FQGNSA. V dropped 1 base and J dropped 5 bases, with 6 bases sitting between them. In DNA form, the CDR3 reads TGTGCCAGCAGCTTAGACCTAGACAATGAGCAGTTCTTC. Amino acid sequence: CASSLDLDNEQFF.

This clonotype occurred many times. V usage is TRBV27 and J usage is TRBJ1-4, with D perhaps matching TRBD1 (5 bases). The CDR3 extends over 16 amino acids. V lost 5 bases and J lost 5, with 18 bases in between. In germline, CDR1 is MNHEY, CDR2 SMNVEV (reference sequence). The CDR3 region has the DNA TGTGCCAGCAGTACAAGGGGCACTTTACTGAATGAAAAACTGTTTTTT. This codes for CASSTRGTLLNEKLFF.

The rearrangement links TRBV19 to TRBJ1-5; TRBD1 is a possible D gene (6 bases). V gave up 3 bases and J gave up 0 bases, with 15 bases separating them. The CDR3 sequence is 17 residues long. The germline V gene has CDR1 LNHDA and CDR2 SQIVND (reference sequence). The CDR3 sequence is CASSMLTGTYSNQPQHF. Here the CDR3 DNA reads TGTGCCAGTAGTATGTTAACAGGGACTTATAGCAATCAGCCCCAGCATTTT.

The V gene is TRBV28, the J gene TRBJ2-7, with D perhaps TRBD1 (6 bases). This CDR3 has 13 residues. Trimming cost V 10 bases and J 4 bases, with 17 bases left between them. The germline CDR1 and CDR2 sequences are MDHEN and SYDVKM. This chain's CDR3 is CATNQGIGYEQYF. CDR3 nucleotide sequence: TGTGCCACTAACCAGGGGATCGGTTACGAGCAGTACTTC.

This clonotype was seen a handful of times. The chain links TRBV29-1 to TRBJ2-1; the match to TRBD2 covers 11 bases. V lost 5 bases to trimming and J lost 10 bases; unmatched junction nucleotides: 13. The V gene's germline CDR1 is SQVTM and CDR2 ANQGSEA. The CDR3 runs 15 residues. CDR3 sequence: CSVQQAGTSGKEQFF. The CDR3 DNA follows: TGCAGCGTTCAACAAGCCGGGACTAGCGGAAAAGAGCAGTTCTTC.

This clonotype was detected many times. The rearrangement links TRBV6-5 to TRBJ2-6; possibly TRBD1 for D (6 bases). Trimming left V 1 base short and J 0 bases short, with 10 bases between. Germline V lookup: CDR1 MNHEY, CDR2 SVGAGI. The CDR3 loop spans 17 amino acids. The CDR3 region is CASSYLTGDSGANVLTF. CDR3 bases: TGTGCCAGCAGTTACTTGACAGGAGACTCTGGGGCCAACGTCCTGACTTTC.

The chain carries TRBV6-2 or TRBV6-3 and TRBJ1-1; tentatively, D is TRBD1 (5 bases). Germline V gene data show CDR1 as MNHEY and CDR2 as SVGEGT. V shed 6 bases and J shed 7 bases, with 12 bases lying between them. The CDR3 is 12 amino acids. The CDR3 loop reads CASRNGGGEAFF. The CDR3 DNA reads as TGTGCCAGCAGAAATGGGGGGGGTGAAGCTTTCTTT.

In its sample, this clonotype was seen a few times. The chain links TRBV11-2 to TRBJ1-1; unclear D gene. The germline V and J ends were trimmed by 5 bases and 2 bases, with 9 bases remaining between them. The CDR3 spans 13 residues. CDR1 is SGHAT and CDR2 is FQNNGV in the germline V gene. The chain's CDR3 is CASSVGINTEAFF. CDR3 sequence (DNA): TGTGCCAGCAGCGTCGGGATCAACACTGAAGCTTTCTTT. Full variable domain (remainder filled in from reference TRBV11-2 and TRBJ1-1): EAGVAQSPRYKIIEKRQSVAFWCNPISGHATLYWYQQILGQGPKLLIQFQNNGVVDDSQLPKDRFSAERLKGVDSTLKIQPAKLEDSAVYLCASSVGINTEAFFGQGTRLTVV.

This clonotype was observed a handful of times. The J gene is TRBJ2-7, the V gene TRBV5-1, with TRBD1 identical over 10 bases. Germline trimming cut 3 bases from V and 0 bases from J; bases unmatched to any gene: 9. CDR3 length: 17 residues. Germline V gene data show CDR1 as SGHRS and CDR2 as YFSETQ. The CDR3 DNA is TGCGCCAGCAGCTACGAAGGGACAGGGGATTACTCCTACGAGCAGTACTTC. This gives the protein CASSYEGTGDYSYEQYF. The full variable domain, completed using reference TRBV5-1 and TRBJ2-7, is KAGVTQTPRYLIKTRGQQVTLSCSPISGHRSVSWYQQTPGQGLQFLFEYFSETQRNKGNFPGRFSGRQFSNSRSEMNVSTLELGDSALYLCASSYEGTGDYSYEQYFGPGTRLTVT.

The chain uses TRBV6-6 and TRBJ2-1, with 7 bases that match TRBD2. This CDR3 has 13 amino acids. J lost 8 bases, V lost 3 bases, and 4 bases had no gene match. CDR1 is MNHNY and CDR2 is SVGAGI in the germline V gene (reference sequence). This chain's CDR3 is CASSYVGRDEQFF. CDR3 in DNA: TGTGCCAGCAGTTATGTGGGGAGGGATGAGCAGTTCTTC.

The rearrangement links TRBV5-4 to TRBJ1-2; weak D call: TRBD1 (5 bases). This CDR3 spans 14 amino acids. Trimming removed 3 bases from V and 7 bases from J, with 16 bases in between. From germline, CDR1 is SGHNT and CDR2 YYREEE (reference sequence). CDR3 sequence: CASSSKAGAAGYTF. The CDR3 coding sequence is TGTGCCAGCAGCTCAAAGGCTGGGGCGGCTGGCTACACCTTC.

The rearrangement uses TRBV20-1 and TRBJ2-1; tentatively, D is TRBD2 (7 bases). Germline values: CDR1 DFQATT, CDR2 SNEGSKA (reference sequence). The CDR3 is 12 residues long. Trimming removed 5 bases at V and 8 bases at J, with 13 bases between. CDR3 DNA: TGCAGTGCTGGGGGGGGCCGCGATGAGCAGTTCTTC. Translating gives CSAGGGRDEQFF.

This clonotype was seen only a few times. The genes are TRBV27 and TRBJ1-4; perhaps TRBD1 as D (5 bases). Trimming left V 5 bases short and J 14 bases short, with 21 bases between. The CDR3 length is 14 residues. Germline V CDR1 and CDR2: MNHEY, SMNVEV (reference sequence). CDR3 in amino acids: CASSPSGLPVRLFF. The CDR3 DNA follows: TGTGCCAGCAGTCCCTCGGGACTCCCGGTCCGGCTGTTTTTT.

This clonotype was observed at least ten times. The chain has TRBV7-3 and TRBJ2-5, with TRBD2 matching 9 bases. The CDR3 totals 15 residues. CDR1 and CDR2 from the germline V gene are SGHTA and FQGTGA. V lost 5 bases and J lost 5; bases outside the gene matches: 9. CDR3 sequence: CASSASGLAMETQYF. DNA of the CDR3: TGTGCCAGCAGCGCCTCGGGACTAGCTATGGAGACCCAGTACTTC.

The chain links TRBV10-3 to TRBJ2-1, with 8 bases that match TRBD2. The CDR3 runs 17 residues. The trim removed 4 bases at V and 4 bases at J, leaving 12 bases unmatched. Germline V gives CDR1 ENHRY, CDR2 SYGVKD. The chain's CDR3 is CAISALDAASGYNEQFF. The CDR3 nucleotides are TGTGCCATCAGTGCACTTGATGCGGCTAGCGGGTACAATGAGCAGTTCTTC.

The rearrangement joins TRBV7-9 to TRBJ1-3; 7 bases align to TRBD1. The ends lost 5 bases at V and 4 bases at J; junction bases unmatched: 8. The CDR3 is made up of 15 amino acids. CDR1 and CDR2 (germline): SEHNR, FQNEAQ (reference sequence). In nucleotides, the CDR3 is TGTGCCAGCAGCCTACAGGGGCGTATAGGAAACACCATATATTTT. Translating gives CASSLQGRIGNTIYF.

This chain connects TRBV25-1 to TRBJ1-2; D is perhaps TRBD1 (5 bases). There are 14 residues in the CDR3. Trimming removed 4 bases from V and 6 bases from J, with 15 bases in between. Germline V CDR1 and CDR2: MGHDK, SYGVNS. The CDR3 region has the DNA TGTGCCAGCAGTGCTTGGGGGAATTTAAATGGCTACACCTTC. It encodes CASSAWGNLNGYTF.

This clonotype was observed many times. V gene TRBV7-6 combines with J gene TRBJ1-1, with 11 nucleotides matching TRBD1. Looked up from germline, CDR1 is SGHVS and CDR2 is FNYEAQ. The CDR3 extends over 15 amino acids. The ends lost 6 bases at V and 2 bases at J; junction bases unmatched: 5. The CDR3 loop is CASSSDRGQNTEAFF. The CDR3 DNA is TGTGCCAGCAGTTCGGACAGGGGGCAAAACACTGAAGCTTTCTTT.

This clonotype was detected many times. The chain couples TRBV7-8 to TRBJ2-3; no clear D gene. The V and J ends lost 4 bases and 8 bases respectively, with 19 bases between them. The CDR3 contains 15 residues. Germline V gene data show CDR1 as SGHVS and CDR2 as FQNEAQ. The CDR3 DNA sequence: TGTGCCAGCAGCTCCAGAGGAAACTTGGTTGGTACGCAGTATTTT. Its protein is CASSSRGNLVGTQYF.

For the CDR3, the DNA is TGTGCCAGCAGGACCGGGGACGGCCTAAACAATGAGCAGTTCTTC. Translated, it gives CASRTGDGLNNEQFF. V usage is TRBV6-1 and J usage is TRBJ2-1; tentatively, D is TRBD1 or TRBD2 (5 bases each). Germline-derived CDR1 and CDR2 are MNHNS and SASEGT. The germline V and J ends were trimmed by 6 bases and 5 bases, with 17 bases remaining between them. The CDR3 loop spans 15 amino acids.

This clonotype was seen a handful of times. The chain couples TRBV11-2 to TRBJ2-3; 8 bases align to TRBD2. Germline values: CDR1 SGHAT, CDR2 FQNNGV. The ends lost 4 bases at V and 2 bases at J; junction bases unmatched: 8. The CDR3 has 16 residues. In DNA form, the CDR3 reads TGTGCCAGCAGCTGGCAAGCGGGGGCAAACACAGATACGCAGTATTTT. Translating it yields CASSWQAGANTDTQYF.

The J gene is TRBJ2-3, the V gene TRBV3-1; TRBD1 aligns across 7 bases. The length of the CDR3 is 14 residues. With V trimmed by 2 bases and J by 2 bases, 1 base remained unmatched. Germline V gene data show CDR1 as LGHDT and CDR2 as YNNKEL (reference sequence). CDR3 in DNA: TGTGCCAGCAGCCAAAAGGGGGCCACAGATACGCAGTATTTT. As protein: CASSQKGATDTQYF.

CDR3: CASSLSQGRSGNTIYF. The CDR3 nucleotides are TGTGCCAGCAGCTTATCCCAGGGTCGGTCCGGAAACACCATATATTTT. The V and J genes are TRBV11-2 and TRBJ1-3; D perhaps matches TRBD1 (5 bases). Trimming left V 2 bases short and J 4 bases short, with 15 bases between. The CDR3 runs to 16 residues. Germline values: CDR1 SGHAT, CDR2 FQNNGV.

This clonotype was recorded many times. One end of the junction varies from germline; a read error may be responsible. V usage is TRBV7-6 and J usage is TRBJ2-3, with 8 nucleotides matching TRBD2. CDR1 and CDR2 from the germline V gene are SGHVS and FNYEAQ. CDR3 length: 18 amino acids. CDR3 protein: CASSLTPLSGGRTDAQYF. DNA of the CDR3: TGTGCCAGCAGCCTGACACCATTGAGCGGGGGCCGCACAGATGCGCAGTATTTT.

This clonotype was detected ten times or more. The rearrangement uses TRBV7-6 and TRBJ2-3; 9 nucleotides align to TRBD2. Germline V gives CDR1 SGHVS, CDR2 FNYEAQ. The CDR3 totals 16 residues. The J segment lost 2 bases and the V segment lost 1 base, leaving 4 bases of the junction unmatched. Here the CDR3 DNA reads TGTGCCAGCAGCTTAGGAGCGGGGGGAGTCACAGATACGCAGTATTTT. Translated: CASSLGAGGVTDTQYF. The full variable domain, its missing parts supplied by reference TRBV7-6 and TRBJ2-3, is GAGVSQSPRYKVTKRGQDVALRCDPISGHVSLYWYRQALGQGPEFLTYFNYEAQQDKSGLPNDRFSAERPEGSISTLTIQRTEQRDSAMYRCASSLGAGGVTDTQYFGPGTRLTVL.

This clonotype was observed a handful of times. V is TRBV4-1 and J is TRBJ1-2; 7 positions agree with TRBD1. The CDR3 is made up of 19 amino acids. J lost 2 bases, V lost 1 base, and 16 bases had no gene match. The germline V gene has CDR1 MGHRA and CDR2 YSYEKL. CDR3 bases: TGCGCCAGCAGCCAAGGCCTCCTGACAGGGCTAGGTTACAACTATGGCTACACCTTC. Its translation: CASSQGLLTGLGYNYGYTF.

Note on this clonotype: This may be a read error: a much more frequent sequence differs by one nucleotide. This is likely a read error, given that the CDR3 carries no conserved phenylalanine or tryptophan at its end. This chain links TRBV28 with TRBJ1-1, with D uncertain. V gave up 7 bases and J gave up 0 bases, with 9 bases separating them. The germline CDR1 and CDR2 sequences are MDHEN and SYDVKM. CDR3 length equals 13 residues. CDR3 nucleotides: TGTGCCAGCACGAAACAGCTGAACACTGAAGCTTTCTGT. It encodes CASTKQLNTEAFC.